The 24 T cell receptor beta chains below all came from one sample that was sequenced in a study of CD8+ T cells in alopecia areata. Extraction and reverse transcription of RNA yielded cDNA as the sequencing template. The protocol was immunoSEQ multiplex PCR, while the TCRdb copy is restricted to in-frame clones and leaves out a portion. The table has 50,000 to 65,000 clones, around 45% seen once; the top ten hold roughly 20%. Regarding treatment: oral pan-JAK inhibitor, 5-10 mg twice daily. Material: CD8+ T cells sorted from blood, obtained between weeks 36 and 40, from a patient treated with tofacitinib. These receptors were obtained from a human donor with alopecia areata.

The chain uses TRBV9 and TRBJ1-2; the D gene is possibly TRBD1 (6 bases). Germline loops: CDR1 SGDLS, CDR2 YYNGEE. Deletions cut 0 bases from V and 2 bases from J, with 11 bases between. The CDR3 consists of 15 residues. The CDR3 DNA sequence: TGTGCCAGCAGCGTAGGGGGGGCTCCCAACTATGGCTACACCTTC. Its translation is CASSVGGAPNYGYTF.

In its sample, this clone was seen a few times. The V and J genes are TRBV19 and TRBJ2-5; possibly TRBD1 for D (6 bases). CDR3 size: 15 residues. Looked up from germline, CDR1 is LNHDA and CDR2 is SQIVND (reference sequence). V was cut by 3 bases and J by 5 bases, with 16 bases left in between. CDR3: CASSIRDIGAETQYF. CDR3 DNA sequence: TGTGCCAGTAGTATCCGGGACATAGGGGCCGAGACCCAGTACTTC. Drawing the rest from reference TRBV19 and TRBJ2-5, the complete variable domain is DGGITQSPKYLFRKEGQNVTLSCEQNLNHDAMYWYRQDPGQGLRLIYYSQIVNDFQKGDIAEGYSVSREKKESFPLTVTSAQKNPTAFYLCASSIRDIGAETQYFGPGTRLLVL.

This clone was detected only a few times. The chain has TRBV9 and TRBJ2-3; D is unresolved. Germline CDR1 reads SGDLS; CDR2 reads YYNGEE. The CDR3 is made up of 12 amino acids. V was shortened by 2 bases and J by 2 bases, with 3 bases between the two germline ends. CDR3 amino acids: CASSVDTDTQYF. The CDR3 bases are TGTGCCAGCAGCGTGGACACAGATACGCAGTATTTT.

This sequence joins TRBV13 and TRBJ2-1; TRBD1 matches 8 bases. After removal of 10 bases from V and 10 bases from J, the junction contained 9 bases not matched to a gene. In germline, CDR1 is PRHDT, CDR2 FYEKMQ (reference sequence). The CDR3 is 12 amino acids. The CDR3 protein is CATRAGGREQFF. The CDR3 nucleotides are TGTGCCACCAGGGCAGGGGGCAGGGAGCAGTTCTTC. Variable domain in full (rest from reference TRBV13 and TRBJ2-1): AAGVIQSPRHLIKEKRETATLKCYPIPRHDTVYWYQQGPGQDPQFLISFYEKMQSDKGSIPDRFSAQQFSDYHSELNMSSLELGDSALYFCATRAGGREQFFGPGTRLTVL.

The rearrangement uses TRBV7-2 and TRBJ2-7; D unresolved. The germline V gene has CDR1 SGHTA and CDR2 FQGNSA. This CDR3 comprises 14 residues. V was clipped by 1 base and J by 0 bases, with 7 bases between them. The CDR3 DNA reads TGTGCCAGCAGCTTAGGTCCATACTCCTACGAGCAGTACTTC. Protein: CASSLGPYSYEQYF.

The CDR3 protein is CASSWMQGGRNEQFF. The CDR3, as DNA: TGTGCCAGCAGCTGGATGCAGGGAGGACGCAATGAGCAGTTCTTC. This chain connects TRBV5-4 to TRBJ2-1; perhaps TRBD2 as D (6 bases). The CDR3 is 15 amino acids. The germline CDR1 and CDR2 sequences are SGHNT and YYREEE (reference sequence). The V and J ends lost 3 bases and 6 bases respectively, with 16 bases between them. Looking up the rest from reference TRBV5-4 and TRBJ2-1 gives the full variable domain: ETGVTQSPTHLIKTRGQQVTLRCSSQSGHNTVSWYQQALGQGPQFIFQYYREEENGRGNFPPRFSGLQFPNYSSELNVNALELDDSALYLCASSWMQGGRNEQFFGPGTRLTVL.

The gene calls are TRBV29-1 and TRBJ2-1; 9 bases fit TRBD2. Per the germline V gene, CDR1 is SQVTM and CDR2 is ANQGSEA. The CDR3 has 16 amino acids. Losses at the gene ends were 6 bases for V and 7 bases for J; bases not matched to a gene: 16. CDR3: CSVLGVGGRAGNEQFF. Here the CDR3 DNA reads TGCAGCGTCCTGGGGGTTGGCGGGAGGGCCGGTAATGAGCAGTTCTTC.

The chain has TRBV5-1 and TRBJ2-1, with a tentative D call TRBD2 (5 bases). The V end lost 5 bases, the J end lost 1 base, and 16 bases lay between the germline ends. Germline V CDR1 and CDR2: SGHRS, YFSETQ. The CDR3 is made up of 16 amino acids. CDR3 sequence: CASRSTLASSYNEQFF. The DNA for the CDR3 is TGCGCCAGCAGATCAACCCTAGCCAGTTCCTACAATGAGCAGTTCTTC.

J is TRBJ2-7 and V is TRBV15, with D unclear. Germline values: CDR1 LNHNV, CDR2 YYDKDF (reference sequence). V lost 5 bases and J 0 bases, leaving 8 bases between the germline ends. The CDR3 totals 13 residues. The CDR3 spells CATSGSLSYEQYF. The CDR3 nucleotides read TGTGCCACCAGCGGGTCGCTCTCCTACGAGCAGTACTTC.

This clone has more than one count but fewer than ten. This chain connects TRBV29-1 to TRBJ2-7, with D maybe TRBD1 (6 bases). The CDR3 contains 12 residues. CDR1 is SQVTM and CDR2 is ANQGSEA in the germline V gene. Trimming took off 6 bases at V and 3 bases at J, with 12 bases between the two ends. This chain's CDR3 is CSVVGDNYEQYF. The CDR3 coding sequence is TGCAGCGTAGTAGGGGACAACTACGAGCAGTACTTC.

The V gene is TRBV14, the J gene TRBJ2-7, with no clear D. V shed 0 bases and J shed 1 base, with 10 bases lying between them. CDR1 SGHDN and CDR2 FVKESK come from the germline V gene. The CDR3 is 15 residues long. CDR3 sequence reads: CASSQDLAESYEQYF. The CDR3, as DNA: TGTGCCAGCAGCCAAGATTTGGCGGAGTCCTACGAGCAGTACTTC.

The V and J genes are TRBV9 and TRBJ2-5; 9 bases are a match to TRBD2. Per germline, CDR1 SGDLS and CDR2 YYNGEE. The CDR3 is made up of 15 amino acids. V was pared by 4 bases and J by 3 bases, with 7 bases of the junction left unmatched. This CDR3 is CASSPGLATKETQYF. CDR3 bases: TGTGCCAGCAGCCCAGGACTAGCGACTAAAGAGACCCAGTACTTC.

CDR3 sequence: CASMGGPYNEQFF. The CDR3 DNA sequence: TGTGCCAGTATGGGAGGCCCCTACAATGAGCAGTTCTTC. The V gene is TRBV19, the J gene TRBJ2-1, with D perhaps matching TRBD2 (6 bases). Germline values: CDR1 LNHDA, CDR2 SQIVND (reference sequence). Trimming shortened V by 7 bases and J by 2 bases, and 9 bases separated the two germline ends. This CDR3 has 13 residues.

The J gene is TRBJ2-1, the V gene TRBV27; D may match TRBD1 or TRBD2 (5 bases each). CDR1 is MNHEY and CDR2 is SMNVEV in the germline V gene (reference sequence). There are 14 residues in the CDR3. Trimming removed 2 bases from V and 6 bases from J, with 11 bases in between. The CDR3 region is CASSLTRGSNEQFF. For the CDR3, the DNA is TGTGCCAGCAGTTTAACTCGGGGCTCCAATGAGCAGTTCTTC.

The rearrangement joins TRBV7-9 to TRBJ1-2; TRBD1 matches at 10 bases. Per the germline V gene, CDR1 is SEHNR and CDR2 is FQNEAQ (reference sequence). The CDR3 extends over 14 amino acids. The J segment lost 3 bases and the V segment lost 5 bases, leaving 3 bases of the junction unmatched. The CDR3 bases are TGTGCCAGCAGCCAAGGGACAGGGGACTATGGCTACACCTTC. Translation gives CASSQGTGDYGYTF.

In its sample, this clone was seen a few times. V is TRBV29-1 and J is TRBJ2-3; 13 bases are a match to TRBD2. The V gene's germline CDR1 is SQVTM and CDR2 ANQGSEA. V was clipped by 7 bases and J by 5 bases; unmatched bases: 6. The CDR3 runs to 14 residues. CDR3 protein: CSGTSGSQGDTQYF. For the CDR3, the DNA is TGCAGCGGGACTAGCGGGAGCCAGGGAGATACGCAGTATTTT.

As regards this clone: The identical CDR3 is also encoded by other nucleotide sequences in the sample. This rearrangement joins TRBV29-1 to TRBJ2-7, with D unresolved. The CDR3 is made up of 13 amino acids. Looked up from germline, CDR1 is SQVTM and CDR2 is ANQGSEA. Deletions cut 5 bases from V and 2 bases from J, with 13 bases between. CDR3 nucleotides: TGCAGCGTTCTTTCTGGCAGAACCTACGAGCAGTACTTC. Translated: CSVLSGRTYEQYF.

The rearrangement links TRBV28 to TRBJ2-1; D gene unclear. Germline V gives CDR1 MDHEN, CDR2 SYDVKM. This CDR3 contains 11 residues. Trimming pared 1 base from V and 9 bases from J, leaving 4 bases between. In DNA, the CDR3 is TGTGCCAGCAGTTTATCGGGTGAGCAGTTCTTC. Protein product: CASSLSGEQFF. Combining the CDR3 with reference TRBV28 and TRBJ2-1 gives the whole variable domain DVKVTQSSRYLVKRTGEKVFLECVQDMDHENMFWYRQDPGLGLRLIYFSYDVKMKEKGDIPEGYSVSREKKERFSLILESASTNQTSMYLCASSLSGEQFFGPGTRLTVL.

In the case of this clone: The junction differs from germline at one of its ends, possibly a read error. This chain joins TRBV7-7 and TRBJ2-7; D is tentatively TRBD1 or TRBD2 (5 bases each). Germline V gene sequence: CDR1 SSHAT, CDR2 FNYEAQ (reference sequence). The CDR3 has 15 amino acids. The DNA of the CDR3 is TGTGCTAGCAGCCCAGGTGGGGGTGGCCCCCACGAGCAGTACTTC. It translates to CASSPGGGGPHEQYF.

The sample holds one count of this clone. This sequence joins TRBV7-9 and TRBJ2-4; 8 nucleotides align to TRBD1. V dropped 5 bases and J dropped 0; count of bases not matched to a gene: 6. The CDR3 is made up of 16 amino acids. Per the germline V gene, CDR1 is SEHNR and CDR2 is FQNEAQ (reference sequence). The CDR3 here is CASSPRQGIAKNIQYF. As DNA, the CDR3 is TGTGCCAGCAGCCCCCGACAGGGGATAGCCAAAAACATTCAGTACTTC.

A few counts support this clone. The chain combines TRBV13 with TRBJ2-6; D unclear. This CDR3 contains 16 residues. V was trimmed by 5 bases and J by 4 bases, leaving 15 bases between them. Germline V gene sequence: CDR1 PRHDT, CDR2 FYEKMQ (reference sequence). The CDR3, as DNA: TGTGCCAGCAGCGACGGGCTCATTCGGGGGGCCAACGTCCTGACTTTC. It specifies CASSDGLIRGANVLTF.

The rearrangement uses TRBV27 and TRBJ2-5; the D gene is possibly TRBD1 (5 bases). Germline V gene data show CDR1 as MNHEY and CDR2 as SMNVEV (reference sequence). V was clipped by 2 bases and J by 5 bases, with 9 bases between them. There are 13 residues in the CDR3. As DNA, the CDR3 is TGTGCCAGCAGTTTAGCCAGGGCGGAGACCCAGTACTTC. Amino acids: CASSLARAETQYF.

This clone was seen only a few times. For the CDR3, the DNA is TGTGCCAGCGGGGTAGCGGGAGTATACGAGCAGTACTTC. Amino acids: CASGVAGVYEQYF. V gene TRBV6-1 combines with J gene TRBJ2-7, with 9 bases matching TRBD2. CDR1 MNHNS and CDR2 SASEGT come from the germline V gene. V trimming: 8 bases; J trimming: 4 bases; junction bases outside the gene matches: 6. CDR3 size: 13 residues.

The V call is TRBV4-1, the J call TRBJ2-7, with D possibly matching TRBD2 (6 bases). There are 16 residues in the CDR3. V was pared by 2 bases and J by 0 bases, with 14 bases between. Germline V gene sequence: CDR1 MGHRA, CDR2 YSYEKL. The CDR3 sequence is CASSQRLGGSSYEQYF. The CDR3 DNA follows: TGCGCCAGCAGCCAAAGGTTGGGGGGAAGCTCCTACGAGCAGTACTTC.